This T cell receptor (beta chain) was sequenced for a study of T-cell reconstitution after alpha-beta-depleted transplantation in children. This clonotype was recorded at least ten times. The CDR3 is 15 residues long. V trimming: 2 bases; J trimming: 6 bases; junction bases outside the gene matches: 9. In germline, CDR1 is SGHNT, CDR2 YENEEA. The authors prepared the TCRbeta library with unique molecular identifiers. TCRdb re-called the PCR reads through MiXCR, storing one row per CDR3 protein. The data show roughly 4,200 distinct CDR3 sequences, approximately 20% seen once. Sequenced here: PBMCs, mostly from graft donor cells, sampled 180 days after TCRalphabeta/CD19-depleted stem cell transplant. This clonotype was obtained from a male patient under 10 years old who had a stem cell transplant for acute lymphoblastic leukemia, so the T cells may come from the graft donor. This sequence joins TRBV11-3 and TRBJ2-7; 8 bases match TRBD1. CDR3 nucleotide sequence: TGTGCCAGCAGCTTAAGGAGGACAGGGCATGGCGAGCAGTACTTC. Translation gives CASSLRRTGHGEQYF.